The 22 T cell receptor beta chains in this list originate from one sample, sequenced in a study of identical twins listed by TCRdb under 2016. Libraries came from 5' RACE. Sequencing took place on an Illumina HiSeq 2000. Clones were called with MiXCR by TCRdb after fastp trimmed the public reads at Q25, and only in-frame beta chains were retained. Identical CDR3 protein sequences are pooled into one entry, listed with their most common genes and DNA. The sample table shows nearly 900,000 distinct CDR3 sequences, and roughly 12% are seen once. The leading ten clones occupy roughly 1.6% of the sample. This sample was shared with a second study, whose subject was yellow fever vaccine responses in identical twins.

Sequenced: PBMCs. Source of these receptors: a woman aged 18-35 years in good health.

This clonotype appeared a few times. The chain combines TRBV29-1 with TRBJ2-1; 9 bases align to TRBD2. V shed 4 bases, J shed 9 bases, and the junction held 10 bases outside the gene matches. Germline CDR1 reads SQVTM; CDR2 reads ANQGSEA. The CDR3 runs 14 residues. CDR3 coding DNA: TGCAGCGTTGGTTGGCTGGGACTAGCTACTGAGCAGTTCTTC. Translation: CSVGWLGLATEQFF.

The rearrangement links TRBV3-1 to TRBJ2-2; tentatively, D is TRBD1 (6 bases). Trimming took 4 bases from V and 0 from J, leaving 12 bases between them. Per germline, CDR1 LGHDT and CDR2 YNNKEL (reference sequence). This CDR3 comprises 16 residues. CDR3 protein: CASSPRTAPNTGELFF. The CDR3 DNA reads TGTGCCAGCAGCCCTCGGACAGCGCCGAACACCGGGGAGCTGTTTTTT.

This clonotype has more than one count but fewer than ten. A read error may account for a junction end that differs from germline. J is TRBJ1-1 and V is TRBV6-1; TRBD1 agrees at 10 bases. The CDR3 sequence is 19 residues long. Germline V gives CDR1 MNHNS, CDR2 SASEGT. CDR3 amino acids: CASCEPLHGQGGRGTEAFF. DNA for the CDR3: TGTGCCAGCTGTGAACCCCTCCATGGACAGGGGGGAAGGGGCACTGAAGCTTTCTTT.

J is TRBJ2-7 and V is TRBV15; D ambiguous. Trimming removed 0 bases from V and 6 bases from J, with 15 bases in between. The CDR3 totals 15 residues. Germline V gives CDR1 LNHNV, CDR2 YYDKDF (reference sequence). CDR3 sequence reads: CATSRDLRLLSEQYF. CDR3 sequence (DNA): TGTGCCACCAGCAGAGATCTGAGACTCCTATCCGAGCAGTACTTC.

In this sample, this clonotype turned up a few times. The chain couples TRBV20-1 to TRBJ1-5; D possibly corresponds to TRBD1 (5 bases). The CDR3 runs 12 residues. CDR1 is DFQATT and CDR2 is SNEGSKA in the germline V gene (reference sequence). The germline V and J ends were trimmed by 6 bases and 3 bases, with 9 bases remaining between them. The DNA of the CDR3 is TGCAGTGCCCGGACAAACAATCAGCCCCAGCATTTT. Protein product: CSARTNNQPQHF.

J is TRBJ2-5 and V is TRBV5-6; D perhaps matches TRBD2 (7 bases). The CDR3 runs 16 residues. The ends were cut back, 4 bases at V and 5 bases at J, with 21 bases in the middle. Germline V gene sequence: CDR1 SGHDT, CDR2 YYEEEE. CDR3 protein: CASSPEIGGGVETQYF. CDR3 nucleotides: TGTGCCAGCAGCCCAGAGATAGGGGGAGGGGTGGAGACCCAGTACTTC.

This clonotype appeared a few times. The J gene is TRBJ1-1, the V gene TRBV6-5; possible D gene TRBD1, 5 bases. Trimming took 0 bases from V and 0 from J, leaving 14 bases between them. The CDR3 has 17 residues. Germline V gives CDR1 MNHEY, CDR2 SVGAGI. In DNA form, the CDR3 reads TGTGCCAGCAGTTACTCGTCTGGGTTGGGGGTGAACACTGAAGCTTTCTTT. It translates to CASSYSSGLGVNTEAFF.

The gene calls are TRBV13 and TRBJ2-2; no definite D call. V dropped 6 bases and J dropped 4 bases, with 9 bases sitting between them. This CDR3 region has 13 residues. In germline, CDR1 is PRHDT, CDR2 FYEKMQ (reference sequence). The CDR3 coding sequence is TGTGCCAGCAGTTACAAAGGCACCGGGGAGCTGTTTTTT. Amino acids: CASSYKGTGELFF.

This clonotype was seen a few times. V usage is TRBV5-1 and J usage is TRBJ1-2; 10 nucleotides line up with TRBD1. V trimming: 0 bases; J trimming: 4 bases; junction bases outside the gene matches: 6. This CDR3 has 16 amino acids. Germline lookup yields CDR1 SGHRS and CDR2 YFSETQ. The CDR3 DNA reads as TGCGCCAGCAGCTTGGTTAGACAGGGGGCCGCCTATGGCTACACCTTC. Its protein is CASSLVRQGAAYGYTF.

In its sample, this clonotype was seen a few times. The CDR3 DNA reads TGTGCCACCAGTGATCGACTAGCGGGGGCTTTGGAGACCCAGTACTTC. Protein product: CATSDRLAGALETQYF. The chain has TRBV24-1 and TRBJ2-5, with 12 bases matching TRBD2. The CDR3 contains 16 residues. Germline V lookup: CDR1 KGHDR, CDR2 SFDVKD. V gave up 3 bases and J gave up 5 bases; unmatched junction bases: 6.

This chain uses TRBV20-1 with TRBJ2-3, with 12 bases identical to TRBD2. CDR1 is DFQATT and CDR2 is SNEGSKA in the germline V gene (reference sequence). The CDR3 extends over 13 amino acids. The CDR3: CSGLAGHLNTQYF. The CDR3 DNA reads TGCAGCGGACTAGCGGGACACTTGAATACGCAGTATTTT.

The V gene is TRBV5-1, the J gene TRBJ2-2; D unresolved. This CDR3 comprises 15 residues. Germline V lookup: CDR1 SGHRS, CDR2 YFSETQ. V lost 4 bases and J 1 base, leaving 11 bases between the germline ends. DNA for the CDR3: TGCGCCAGCAGCCCAACGGACCGGAACACCGGGGAGCTGTTTTTT. It specifies CASSPTDRNTGELFF.

V usage is TRBV21-1 and J usage is TRBJ2-1; TRBD2 is the table's D call and was not checked against the DNA. TRBV21-1 is termed a pseudogene. CDR3 length: 17 amino acids. CDR3 DNA sequence: TGTGCCAGCAGCAAAGATCGGAGGGGTGCCGCGGGCTGTGAGCAGTTCTTC. It encodes CASSKDRRGAAGCEQFF.

In its sample, this clonotype was seen a few times. The chain uses TRBV12-5 and TRBJ2-2; no clear D gene. CDR3 length equals 13 residues. Trimming stripped 7 bases from V and 1 base from J, with 7 bases between. Per the germline V gene, CDR1 is LGHNT and CDR2 is FRNRAP. CDR3 in amino acids: CASVVQNTGELFF. The CDR3 coding sequence is TGTGCTAGTGTAGTACAGAACACCGGGGAGCTGTTTTTT.

This clonotype has only a few counts. The chain joins TRBV7-9 to TRBJ2-1; no clear D gene. Trimming pared 5 bases from V and 8 bases from J, leaving 10 bases between. The CDR3 covers 12 residues. Germline V gene data show CDR1 as SEHNR and CDR2 as FQNEAQ (reference sequence). The CDR3 DNA reads as TGTGCCAGCAGCCGATCGTCTGATGAGCAGTTCTTC. Protein sequence: CASSRSSDEQFF. The entire variable domain, with the rest obtained from reference TRBV7-9 and TRBJ2-1, is as follows: DTGVSQNPRHKITKRGQNVTFRCDPISEHNRLYWYRQTLGQGPEFLTYFQNEAQLEKSRLLSDRFSAERPKGSFSTLEIQRTEQGDSAMYLCASSRSSDEQFFGPGTRLTVL.

This clonotype was seen more than once but under ten times. The genes are TRBV21-1 and TRBJ2-1; the D call in the table, TRBD2, was not verified against the DNA. TRBV21-1 is an annotated pseudogene. The CDR3 extends over 17 amino acids. The CDR3 nucleotides are TGTGCCAGCAGCAAACAAGCGGCCAGCGGGGGGGTCAATGAGCAGTTCTTC. It specifies CASSKQAASGGVNEQFF.

This clonotype was recorded a few times. The chain joins TRBV20-1 to TRBJ2-3, with D perhaps matching TRBD2 (5 bases). This CDR3 comprises 14 residues. The germline CDR1 and CDR2 sequences are DFQATT and SNEGSKA (reference sequence). Trimming removed 3 bases from V and 4 bases from J, with 14 bases in between. CDR3 DNA: TGCAGTGCTAGTCATAACGGGGTAGCAGATACGCAGTATTTT. Protein product: CSASHNGVADTQYF.

This clonotype has a single count. The CDR3: CSARDSLDEQFF. DNA of the CDR3: TGCAGTGCTAGAGATAGCCTAGATGAGCAGTTCTTC. The chain employs TRBV20-1 and TRBJ2-1; D gene ambiguous. This CDR3 is 12 amino acids long. V shed 0 bases and J shed 8 bases, with 8 bases lying between them. Germline lookup yields CDR1 DFQATT and CDR2 SNEGSKA (reference sequence).

This clonotype appeared many times. The chain links TRBV4-1 to TRBJ1-1, with D possibly being TRBD1 (5 bases). Trimming removed 3 bases at V and 6 bases at J, with 11 bases between. Germline-derived CDR1 and CDR2 are MGHRA and YSYEKL. The CDR3 sequence is 13 residues long. CDR3 nucleotide sequence: TGCGCCAGCAGCCACCGGGACGGACCTGAAGCTTTCTTT. Encoded protein: CASSHRDGPEAFF.

This clonotype has a handful of counts. Written as DNA, the CDR3 is TGTGCCACCAGCAGAGGTGCCAGGGGGCGCGACGGGGAGCTGTTTTTT. It specifies CATSRGARGRDGELFF. J is TRBJ2-2 and V is TRBV15; TRBD1 matches at 8 bases. This CDR3 comprises 16 residues. Germline V lookup: CDR1 LNHNV, CDR2 YYDKDF (reference sequence). Germline trimming cut 1 base from V and 7 bases from J; bases unmatched to any gene: 8. The variable domain in full, with the rest retrieved from reference TRBV15 and TRBJ2-2, is DAMVIQNPRYQVTQFGKPVTLSCSQTLNHNVMYWYQQKSSQAPKLLFHYYDKDFNNEADTPDNFQSRRPNTSFCFLDIRSPGLGDTAMYLCATSRGARGRDGELFFGEGSRLTVL.

This clonotype was picked up a small number of times. V gene TRBV10-2 combines with J gene TRBJ1-5; no clear D gene. V was pared by 6 bases and J by 0 bases, with 12 bases between. CDR3 length: 15 residues. Germline assignment: CDR1 WSHSY and CDR2 SAAADI. CDR3 in amino acids: CASRAGGISNQPQHF. The CDR3 DNA sequence: TGCGCCAGCAGGGCCGGCGGGATTAGCAATCAGCCCCAGCATTTT.

This clonotype was observed at least ten times. The chain is built from TRBV29-1 and TRBJ2-1; 11 nucleotides line up with TRBD2. The CDR3 runs to 14 residues. Germline trimming cut 5 bases from V and 7 bases from J; bases unmatched to any gene: 7. Germline lookup yields CDR1 SQVTM and CDR2 ANQGSEA. CDR3 amino acids: CSVPTSGKVNEQFF. CDR3 DNA sequence: TGCAGCGTTCCGACTAGCGGGAAGGTGAATGAGCAGTTCTTC.